The clone carrying this T cell receptor beta chain has just a few counts. Its antigen is currently unknown. The data originate from a study of T-cell memory formation after mild COVID-19. Overall study: Largely, the TCR clusters proved donor specific. Study conclusions and caveats: Pre-infection memory contained some responding clones, which suggested that cross-reactive memory had joined.

V shed 6 bases and J 7 bases; nucleotides not matched to a gene: 14. This CDR3 comprises 18 residues. CDR1 and CDR2 from the germline V gene are SNHLY and FYNNEI. TCRdb independently ran MiXCR on the 5' RACE reads; one entry per CDR3 protein. This sample carries 540,000 or so distinct CDR3 sequences, approximately 20% of them seen once, and the ten largest clones take approximately 13%. Sequenced sample: PBMCs or a T cell subset sorted from them (not recorded which). This rearrangement joins TRBV2 to TRBJ2-1, with 14 bases identical to TRBD2. The origin of this receptor is an adult woman who had mild COVID-19 (a few samples of this study predate the infection). Cell type and time point are not known. CDR3 region: CASRLIPLGLAGANEQFF. In nucleotides, the CDR3 is TGTGCCAGCAGGCTGATTCCACTGGGACTAGCGGGAGCTAATGAGCAGTTCTTC. Drawing the rest from reference TRBV2 and TRBJ2-1, the complete variable domain is EPEVTQTPSHQVTQMGQEVILRCVPISNHLYFYWYRQILGQKVEFLVSFYNNEISEKSEIFDDQFSVERPDGSNFTLKIRSTKLEDSAMYFCASRLIPLGLAGANEQFFGPGTRLTVL.